This T cell receptor (beta chain) was sequenced during a study of T cell responses to AZD1222 COVID-19 vaccine. The table came from immunoSEQ multiplex PCR; TCRdb's copy has only in-frame clones and leaves some out. The sample consists of 99,000 or so clones, around 89% of them appearing once. Ten or more counts support this clone. Germline trimming cut 3 bases from V and 5 bases from J; bases unmatched to any gene: 8. Germline V gene data show CDR1 as SEHNR and CDR2 as FQNEAQ (reference sequence). The CDR3 extends over 15 amino acids. The chain links TRBV7-9 to TRBJ2-5; 8 nucleotides match TRBD2. This clonotype originated in an adult in good health. The material was peripheral blood, obtained on day 0 of AZD1222 vaccination. The CDR3 sequence is CASSFGGGPSETQYF. CDR3 coding DNA: TGTGCCAGCAGCTTTGGCGGGGGGCCTTCGGAGACCCAGTACTTC.